This is a list of T cell receptor beta chains from one sample in a study of T cell responses to AZD1222 COVID-19 vaccine. Clones were read by immunoSEQ multiplex PCR, and TCRdb kept only the in-frame ones, dropping some. The sample has just under 95,000 clones, 86% seen once. This specimen was peripheral blood, taken on day 0 of AZD1222 vaccination. These TCRs come from an adult in good health. Each CDR3 is given with its conserved first and last residue. Fields, in order: clone size, D gene, V gene, J gene, CDR3 protein, CDR3 DNA. D genes are given only for firm matches. A row's size may be missing; if present it is once, few, many or a size class.

.	.	TRBV21-1	TRBJ1-4	CASSFGTGVPPVMAPNEKLFF	TGTGCCAGCAGCTTCGGGACAGGGGTCCCCCCGGTTATGGCCCCTAATGAAAAACTGTTTTTT
.	TRBD1	TRBV5-6	TRBJ2-1	CASSLWPGTDSYNEQFF	TGTGCCAGCAGCTTGTGGCCCGGGACAGACTCCTACAATGAGCAGTTCTTC
.	.	TRBV7-9	TRBJ1-1	CASSQPLRGTEAFF	TGTGCCAGCAGCCAACCGCTCCGGGGAACTGAAGCTTTCTTT
.	TRBD2	TRBV7-2	TRBJ2-6	CASSVSGGASGANVLTF	TGTGCCAGCAGCGTCAGCGGGGGAGCCTCTGGGGCCAACGTCCTGACTTTC
.	.	TRBV3-1/TRBV3-2	TRBJ2-7	CASSRSGVSSYEQYF	TGTGCCAGCAGCCGATCGGGAGTGAGCTCCTACGAGCAGTACTTC
.	.	TRBV28	TRBJ1-1	CASRRPGLPEAFF	TGTGCTAGCAGACGGCCCGGACTCCCTGAAGCTTTCTTT
.	.	TRBV6-5	TRBJ2-7	CASRLDYQAYEQYF	TGTGCCAGCAGGCTAGACTATCAGGCCTACGAGCAGTACTTC
.	TRBD2	TRBV10-1	TRBJ2-7	CASSEGGRAGHEQYF	TGCGCCAGCAGTGAGGGTGGGAGGGCCGGCCACGAGCAGTACTTC
.	.	TRBV3-1/TRBV3-2	TRBJ2-1	CASSPFLGGGGNEQFF	TGTGCCAGCAGCCCGTTTCTGGGGGGTGGGGGCAATGAGCAGTTCTTC
.	TRBD1	TRBV4-1	TRBJ1-4	CASSPRTGGQANEKLFF	TGCGCCAGCAGCCCTCGGACAGGGGGCCAGGCTAATGAAAAACTGTTTTTT
.	TRBD1	TRBV5-1	TRBJ2-1	CASSPGQGAYNEQFF	TGCGCCAGCAGTCCAGGACAGGGGGCTTACAATGAGCAGTTCTTC
many	TRBD1	TRBV19	TRBJ2-2	CASSLQGAGGELFF	TGTGCCAGTAGCCTACAGGGGGCTGGCGGGGAGCTGTTTTTT
.	TRBD2	TRBV6-4	TRBJ2-3	CASSETAGGATDTQYF	TGTGCCAGCAGTGAAACAGCGGGAGGGGCGACAGATACGCAGTATTTT
.	.	TRBV5-1	TRBJ2-3	CASSLLPGVGDTQYF	TGCGCCAGCAGCTTGTTGCCGGGAGTGGGGGATACGCAGTATTTT
.	.	TRBV6-5	TRBJ1-1	CASSHGEWAFF	TGTGCCAGCAGCCACGGGGAATGGGCTTTCTTT
few	.	TRBV19	TRBJ2-7	CASSIAGESYEQYF	TGTGCCAGTAGTATAGCAGGGGAGAGCTACGAGCAGTACTTC
many	.	TRBV5-1	TRBJ2-2	CASSQNFANTGELFF	TGCGCCAGCAGCCAAAACTTCGCGAACACCGGGGAGCTGTTTTTT
.	.	TRBV29-1	TRBJ1-1	CSGRREAEAFF	TGCAGCGGTCGCAGGGAGGCTGAAGCTTTCTTT
.	.	TRBV11-2	TRBJ2-7	CASSPLRAYEQYF	TGTGCCAGCAGCCCCCTCCGCGCCTACGAGCAGTACTTC
.	.	TRBV3-1/TRBV3-2	TRBJ1-4	CASSQTGQESEKLFF	TGTGCCAGCAGCCAGACGGGCCAGGAGAGTGAAAAACTGTTTTTT
medium-sized	.	TRBV14	TRBJ1-2	CASSRDPGNGYTF	TGTGCCAGCAGCCGGGACCCTGGGAATGGCTACACCTTC
.	TRBD2	TRBV30	TRBJ2-1	CAWTRLAGGTYNEQFF	TGTGCCTGGACCCGACTAGCGGGAGGTACCTACAATGAGCAGTTCTTC
once	.	TRBV28	TRBJ1-1	CASAVGTEAFF	TGTGCCAGTGCGGTGGGGACTGAAGCTTTCTTT
few	.	TRBV30	TRBJ2-7	CAWSVGGRAYEQYF	TGTGCCTGGAGTGTCGGCGGACGAGCCTACGAGCAGTACTTC
.	TRBD1	TRBV5-6	TRBJ1-5	CASSLSEPRGQGAVEPQHF	TGTGCCAGCAGCTTGTCTGAACCCCGAGGACAGGGGGCTGTCGAGCCCCAGCATTTT
.	.	TRBV19	TRBJ2-1	CASSNPQTGQFF	TGTGCCAGTAGTAACCCCCAAACGGGGCAGTTCTTC
.	.	TRBV11-2	TRBJ1-3	CASSLAGNTIYF	TGTGCCAGCAGCTTAGCAGGAAACACCATATATTTT
.	.	TRBV30	TRBJ1-5	CAWSVREGQPQHF	TGTGCCTGGAGTGTACGGGAGGGGCAGCCCCAGCATTTT
once	.	TRBV6-5	TRBJ2-7	CASRTSNSYEQYF	TGTGCCAGCAGGACGTCCAACTCCTACGAGCAGTACTTC
.	.	TRBV5-1	TRBJ2-5	CASSLGRSQETQYF	TGCGCCAGCAGCTTGGGCCGGAGCCAAGAGACCCAGTACTTC
.	.	TRBV7-3	TRBJ2-3	CASSLTPALSTDTQYF	TGTGCCAGCAGCTTAACGCCTGCGCTGAGCACAGATACGCAGTATTTT
once	.	TRBV12-3/TRBV12-4	TRBJ2-3	CASSWSGTDTQYF	TGTGCCAGCAGTTGGAGCGGCACAGATACGCAGTATTTT
.	.	TRBV6-5	TRBJ1-3	CASSYGASGNTIYF	TGTGCCAGCAGTTACGGGGCCTCTGGAAACACCATATATTTT
.	TRBD2	TRBV11-2	TRBJ2-1	CASSLGSGGNNEQFF	TGTGCCAGCAGCTTAGGTAGCGGGGGAAACAATGAGCAGTTCTTC
.	.	TRBV10-3	TRBJ2-1	CAIGTTNEQFF	TGTGCCATTGGGACCACCAATGAGCAGTTCTTC
.	.	TRBV5-5	TRBJ1-2	CASSLNQGINYGYTF	TGTGCCAGCAGCTTGAACCAGGGGATTAACTATGGCTACACCTTC
.	.	TRBV12-3/TRBV12-4	TRBJ2-1	CASSLLGNEQFF	TGTGCCAGCAGTTTACTGGGGAATGAGCAGTTCTTC
.	.	TRBV9	TRBJ2-1	CASSVGSRYHNEQFF	TGTGCCAGCAGCGTCGGGAGCCGTTACCACAATGAGCAGTTCTTC
.	TRBD2	TRBV18	TRBJ2-1	CASSPSGQRERVGAYNEQFF	TGTGCCAGCTCACCTAGCGGCCAGCGGGAGAGAGTTGGCGCCTACAATGAGCAGTTCTTC
.	.	TRBV5-1	TRBJ2-1	CASSVVAYNEQFF	TGCGCCAGCAGTGTTGTAGCTTACAATGAGCAGTTCTTC
.	.	TRBV7-9	TRBJ2-1	CASGRLDEQFF	TGTGCCAGCGGAAGACTAGATGAGCAGTTCTTC
.	TRBD1	TRBV6-5	TRBJ2-7	CASSSGQGIGEQYF	TGTGCCAGCAGCTCGGGACAGGGGATCGGCGAGCAGTACTTC
few	.	TRBV4-2	TRBJ2-7	CASSQVQLTYEQYF	TGTGCCAGCAGCCAAGTACAGTTAACCTACGAGCAGTACTTC
few	.	TRBV30	TRBJ1-3	CAWSAHRDLLGSSGNTIYF	TGTGCCTGGAGTGCCCACAGGGACCTTTTGGGGTCCTCTGGAAACACCATATATTTT